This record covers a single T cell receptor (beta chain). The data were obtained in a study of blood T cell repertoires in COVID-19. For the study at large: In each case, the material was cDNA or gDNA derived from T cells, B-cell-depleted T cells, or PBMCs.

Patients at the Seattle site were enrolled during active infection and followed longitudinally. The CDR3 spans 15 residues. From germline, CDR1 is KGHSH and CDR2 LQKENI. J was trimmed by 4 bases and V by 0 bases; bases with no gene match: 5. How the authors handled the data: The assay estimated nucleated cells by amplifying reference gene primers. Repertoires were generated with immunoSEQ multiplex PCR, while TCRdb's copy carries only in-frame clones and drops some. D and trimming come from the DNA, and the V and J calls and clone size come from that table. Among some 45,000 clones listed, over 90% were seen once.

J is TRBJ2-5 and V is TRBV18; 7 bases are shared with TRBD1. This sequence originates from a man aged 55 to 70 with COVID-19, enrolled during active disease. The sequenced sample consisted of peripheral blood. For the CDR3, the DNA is TGTGCCAGCTCACCACCAGGCAGGGGGATAGAGACCCAGTACTTC. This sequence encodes CASSPPGRGIETQYF.